A single sample gave rise to the 29 T cell receptor beta chains below, sequenced in a study of OX40 agonist ivuxolimab in advanced cancers. Method: immunoSEQ multiplex PCR; TCRdb's copy keeps in-frame clones and lacks some. The sample carries approximately 84,000 clones, about 85% recorded once. Sample: CD4+ or CD8+ T cells sorted from blood, taken in a trial of the OX40 agonist ivuxolimab. These receptors came from an adult with an advanced solid tumor such as melanoma, head and neck, liver or kidney cancer.

The chain combines TRBV5-1 with TRBJ2-7; D is undetermined. V lost 0 bases and J 6 bases, leaving 7 bases between the germline ends. The CDR3 has 12 residues. Germline V gene lookup returns CDR1 SGHRS and CDR2 YFSETQ. The CDR3 loop reads CASSLEGFEQYF. The DNA for the CDR3 is TGCGCCAGCAGCTTGGAGGGATTCGAGCAGTACTTC.

The chain couples TRBV2 to TRBJ2-7; D uncertain. V lost 6 bases and J 2 bases, leaving 14 bases between the germline ends. This CDR3 region has 14 residues. The germline V gene encodes CDR1 SNHLY and CDR2 FYNNEI. In DNA, the CDR3 is TGTGCCAGCAGCCGACACCCGTCGACCTACGAGCAGTACTTC. It codes for CASSRHPSTYEQYF.

The gene calls are TRBV11-2 and TRBJ2-7; D is undetermined. V was shortened by 5 bases and J by 6 bases, with 14 bases between the two germline ends. Germline-derived CDR1 and CDR2 are SGHAT and FQNNGV. The length of the CDR3 is 13 residues. CDR3 amino acids: CASSQVPGSEQYF. The CDR3, as DNA: TGTGCCAGCAGCCAAGTTCCGGGCAGCGAGCAGTACTTC.

V gene TRBV7-9 combines with J gene TRBJ2-7; D remains unclear. The CDR3 contains 13 residues. Germline V CDR1 and CDR2: SEHNR, FQNEAQ (reference sequence). The V gene lost 2 bases and the J gene lost 4 bases, with 9 bases spanning the gap. DNA for the CDR3: TGTGCCAGCAGCTTATTTTCCGGTTACGAGCAGTACTTC. As protein: CASSLFSGYEQYF.

The chain joins TRBV5-1 to TRBJ1-4; 8 nucleotides match TRBD1. Germline-derived CDR1 and CDR2 are SGHRS and YFSETQ. V was clipped by 4 bases and J by 7 bases; unmatched bases: 9. The CDR3 runs 15 residues. The CDR3 region is CASSQTGDEGEKLFF. CDR3 DNA sequence: TGCGCCAGCAGCCAGACAGGGGATGAGGGTGAAAAACTGTTTTTT. The variable domain in full, with the rest retrieved from reference TRBV5-1 and TRBJ1-4, is KAGVTQTPRYLIKTRGQQVTLSCSPISGHRSVSWYQQTPGQGLQFLFEYFSETQRNKGNFPGRFSGRQFSNSRSEMNVSTLELGDSALYLCASSQTGDEGEKLFFGSGTQLSVL.

The V and J genes are TRBV5-4 and TRBJ1-4; D remains ambiguous. V shed 4 bases and J shed 7 bases, with 17 bases lying between them. The germline V gene has CDR1 SGHNT and CDR2 YYREEE (reference sequence). This CDR3 region has 15 residues. The CDR3 loop is CASSLDRTLGEKLFF. The CDR3, as DNA: TGTGCCAGCAGCCTCGACCGGACGTTGGGTGAAAAACTGTTTTTT. The full variable domain, rest sourced from reference TRBV5-4 and TRBJ1-4, is ETGVTQSPTHLIKTRGQQVTLRCSSQSGHNTVSWYQQALGQGPQFIFQYYREEENGRGNFPPRFSGLQFPNYSSELNVNALELDDSALYLCASSLDRTLGEKLFFGSGTQLSVL.

The genes are TRBV10-3 and TRBJ2-2; 7 positions agree with TRBD2. The CDR3 has 15 amino acids. CDR1 and CDR2 (germline): ENHRY, SYGVKD. Trimming at V came to 6 bases and at J to 7 bases, leaving 11 bases not matched to a gene. The CDR3 sequence is CAIRGLDQTGGELFF. CDR3 in DNA: TGTGCCATCAGAGGACTAGATCAAACTGGCGGGGAGCTGTTTTTT.

The chain carries TRBV6-9 and TRBJ1-2; D may be TRBD1 (5 bases). Trimming removed 6 bases from V and 6 bases from J, with 17 bases in between. Germline V gene lookup returns CDR1 MNHGY and CDR2 SVAAGI. CDR3 size: 14 residues. The CDR3 region is CASSQAQGGDGYTF. The CDR3 bases are TGTGCCAGCAGCCAGGCCCAGGGAGGGGATGGCTACACCTTC.

The J gene is TRBJ2-2, the V gene TRBV18, with D possibly TRBD2 on 7 matching bases. Between the trimmed V and J ends, which lost 0 bases and 7 bases, there was a span of 12 bases. The CDR3 length is 15 residues. Germline CDR1 is KGHSH and CDR2 is LQKENI. The CDR3 region is CASSPPGGPGGELFF. CDR3 coding DNA: TGTGCCAGCTCACCACCGGGGGGGCCTGGCGGGGAGCTGTTTTTT.

V usage is TRBV5-6 and J usage is TRBJ1-1; D not resolved. This CDR3 spans 13 amino acids. V was trimmed by 0 bases and J by 6 bases, leaving 9 bases between them. The germline gives CDR1 SGHDT, CDR2 YYEEEE. The DNA of the CDR3 is TGTGCCAGCAGCTTGGAAAGGGTAGCTGAAGCTTTCTTT. Translating it yields CASSLERVAEAFF.

The chain has TRBV7-9 and TRBJ1-1; TRBD1 matches at 7 bases. Germline V CDR1 and CDR2: SEHNR, FQNEAQ (reference sequence). The V gene end was trimmed by 3 bases and the J gene end by 5 bases; junction bases not matched to a gene: 3. The CDR3 consists of 13 residues. The CDR3 nucleotides are TGTGCCAGCAGCTTGCAGGGGGGTACTGAAGCTTTCTTT. This gives the protein CASSLQGGTEAFF.

The rearrangement links TRBV7-2 to TRBJ1-2, with 7 bases that match TRBD1. The CDR3 is 14 amino acids. The germline gives CDR1 SGHTA, CDR2 FQGNSA. V shed 5 bases, J shed 3 bases, and the junction held 6 bases outside the gene matches. DNA for the CDR3: TGTGCCAGCAGCCAACCAACAGGGGACTATGGCTACACCTTC. It codes for CASSQPTGDYGYTF.

In DNA, the CDR3 is TGTGCCAGCAGCTTAGCGACCCTAGCGCCCTCCTACGAGCAGTACTTC. Translation gives CASSLATLAPSYEQYF. This chain uses TRBV7-2 with TRBJ2-7; D possibly corresponds to TRBD2 (6 bases). Germline V gives CDR1 SGHTA, CDR2 FQGNSA. V was shortened by 0 bases and J by 0 bases, with 12 bases between the two germline ends. This CDR3 has 16 residues.

The sample holds one count of this clone. The chain couples TRBV14 to TRBJ1-2; D gene ambiguous. The CDR3 sequence is 18 residues long. Looked up from germline, CDR1 is SGHDN and CDR2 is FVKESK. V gave up 1 base and J gave up 0 bases, with 18 bases separating them. For the CDR3, the DNA is TGTGCCAGCAGCCAAGTAGAAGGGTTTCTTCGACCTAACTATGGCTACACCTTC. Translation gives CASSQVEGFLRPNYGYTF. Full variable domain (missing parts from reference TRBV14 and TRBJ1-2): EAGVTQFPSHSVIEKGQTVTLRCDPISGHDNLYWYRRVMGKEIKFLLHFVKESKQDESGMPNNRFLAERTGGTYSTLKVQPAELEDSGVYFCASSQVEGFLRPNYGYTFGSGTRLTVV.

The rearrangement joins TRBV20-1 to TRBJ2-7; no reliable D call. This CDR3 spans 11 amino acids. CDR1 and CDR2 from the germline V gene are DFQATT and SNEGSKA (reference sequence). The ends were cut back, 7 bases at V and 2 bases at J, with 9 bases in the middle. CDR3: CSVEAAYEQYF. CDR3 bases: TGCAGTGTCGAGGCAGCCTACGAGCAGTACTTC.

The rearrangement uses TRBV6-5 and TRBJ2-2; 7 bases fit TRBD1. Germline trimming cut 7 bases from V and 5 bases from J; bases unmatched to any gene: 7. The CDR3 is made up of 14 amino acids. Germline CDR1 reads MNHEY; CDR2 reads SVGAGI. The CDR3 reads CASKGHRGTGELFF. For the CDR3, the DNA is TGTGCCAGCAAAGGACACAGGGGAACCGGGGAGCTGTTTTTT.

The chain's CDR3 is CASSLAGTGGNYGYTF. For the CDR3, the DNA is TGCGCCAGCAGCTTGGCAGGGACAGGGGGTAACTATGGCTACACCTTC. The V gene is TRBV5-1, the J gene TRBJ1-2, with 11 nucleotides matching TRBD1. V lost 0 bases to trimming and J lost 1 base; unmatched junction nucleotides: 2. The CDR3 runs to 16 residues. The V gene's germline CDR1 is SGHRS and CDR2 YFSETQ. Full variable domain (outside the CDR3, taken from reference TRBV5-1 and TRBJ1-2): KAGVTQTPRYLIKTRGQQVTLSCSPISGHRSVSWYQQTPGQGLQFLFEYFSETQRNKGNFPGRFSGRQFSNSRSEMNVSTLELGDSALYLCASSLAGTGGNYGYTFGSGTRLTVV.

The chain couples TRBV7-3 to TRBJ2-2; no clear D gene. Between the trimmed V and J ends, which lost 5 bases and 1 base, there was a span of 11 bases. The CDR3 spans 15 residues. Germline loops: CDR1 SGHTA, CDR2 FQGTGA. CDR3 in amino acids: CASSPGLGNTGELFF. The CDR3 nucleotides read TGTGCCAGCAGCCCCGGCCTAGGGAACACCGGGGAGCTGTTTTTT. The full variable domain, completed using reference TRBV7-3 and TRBJ2-2, is GAGVSQTPSNKVTEKGKYVELRCDPISGHTALYWYRQSLGQGPEFLIYFQGTGAADDSGLPNDRFFAVRPEGSVSTLKIQRTERGDSAVYLCASSPGLGNTGELFFGEGSRLTVL.

In its sample, this clone was seen once. V and J are TRBV11-3 and TRBJ2-5; possibly TRBD1 for D (6 bases). With 5 bases removed from V and 7 bases from J, the gap between germline ends came to 11 bases. Germline V CDR1 and CDR2: SGHNT, YENEEA. This CDR3 has 12 amino acids. CDR3 sequence: CASSGLRGTQYF. DNA of the CDR3: TGTGCCAGCAGCGGACTCAGGGGGACCCAGTACTTC.

Worth noting for this clone: The sample has other DNA sequences that encode this CDR3 too. The chain recombines TRBV2 with TRBJ2-1; D is unresolved. V gave up 7 bases and J gave up 0 bases, with 13 bases separating them. CDR1 SNHLY and CDR2 FYNNEI come from the germline V gene. CDR3 length: 15 residues. CDR3: CASTQSGGSYNEQFF. CDR3 sequence (DNA): TGTGCCAGCACTCAATCTGGTGGCTCCTACAATGAGCAGTTCTTC.

The chain links TRBV4-1 to TRBJ1-6; no definite D call. The ends were cut back, 9 bases at V and 5 bases at J, with 11 bases in the middle. CDR1 and CDR2 (germline): MGHRA, YSYEKL. The CDR3 is 13 amino acids. For the CDR3, the DNA is TGCGCCAGTAGTAGGGTGGATAATTCACCCCTCCACTTT. Protein product: CASSRVDNSPLHF.

The CDR3 nucleotides are TGCAGCGTTGTTGGCAGATTCCAAGAGACCCAGTACTTC. It is translated as CSVVGRFQETQYF. The chain is built from TRBV29-1 and TRBJ2-5; D not certain. V lost 4 bases, J lost 1 base, and 10 bases lay in between. The CDR3 consists of 13 residues. Germline V gene data show CDR1 as SQVTM and CDR2 as ANQGSEA. Full variable domain (remainder filled in from reference TRBV29-1 and TRBJ2-5): SAVISQKPSRDICQRGTSLTIQCQVDSQVTMMFWYRQQPGQSLTLIATANQGSEATYESGFVIDKFPISRPNLTFSTLTVSNMSPEDSSIYLCSVVGRFQETQYFGPGTRLLVL.

The table lists this clone with a count of one. The J gene is TRBJ1-3, the V gene TRBV19; D may be TRBD1 (6 bases). V was pared by 4 bases and J by 4 bases, with 20 bases between. The CDR3 is 17 amino acids. CDR1 is LNHDA, CDR2 SQIVND, per germline (reference sequence). The CDR3 DNA sequence: TGTGCCAGTAGTAGCCCAGACTCCGGGACACTGGGAAACACCATATATTTT. It codes for CASSSPDSGTLGNTIYF.

J is TRBJ2-5 and V is TRBV12-5; D not resolved. V dropped 4 bases and J dropped 1 base, with 4 bases sitting between them. Germline loops: CDR1 LGHNT, CDR2 FRNRAP. This CDR3 is 12 amino acids long. The CDR3 DNA reads as TGTGCTAGTGGTTCTGCCCAAGAGACCCAGTACTTC. It yields the protein CASGSAQETQYF.

The V and J genes are TRBV10-3 and TRBJ2-3; 7 bases are a match to TRBD2. V dropped 6 bases and J dropped 2; count of bases not matched to a gene: 5. The CDR3 is 14 amino acids. CDR1 ENHRY and CDR2 SYGVKD come from the germline V gene. The chain's CDR3 is CAIRASGSTDTQYF. The CDR3 bases are TGTGCCATCAGAGCTAGCGGCTCCACAGATACGCAGTATTTT.

V is TRBV5-4 and J is TRBJ1-6; D might be TRBD1 (5 bases). Per germline, CDR1 SGHNT and CDR2 YYREEE (reference sequence). The CDR3 is 14 amino acids. With 4 bases removed from V and 9 bases from J, the gap between germline ends came to 14 bases. CDR3 in DNA: TGTGCCAGCAGCCCCATGGGGCAGGGTTCACCCCTCCACTTT. Residues: CASSPMGQGSPLHF.

This clone was observed once. V is TRBV10-3 and J is TRBJ2-5, with D maybe TRBD1 (6 bases). The ends were cut back, 4 bases at V and 3 bases at J, with 18 bases in the middle. The CDR3 length is 16 residues. The germline CDR1 and CDR2 sequences are ENHRY and SYGVKD. The CDR3 DNA follows: TGTGCCATCAGTGCCCCAACCGGGACACGCGAAGAGACCCAGTACTTC. This gives the protein CAISAPTGTREETQYF.

The J gene is TRBJ2-2, the V gene TRBV4-3; 10 nucleotides align to TRBD2. The CDR3 consists of 17 residues. The J segment lost 5 bases and the V segment lost 1 base, leaving 7 bases of the junction unmatched. CDR1 and CDR2 (germline): LGHNA, YSLEER. Here the CDR3 DNA reads TGCGCCAGCAGCCAAGGTCTGGCTAGCGGGAGTACCGGGGAGCTGTTTTTT. This gives the protein CASSQGLASGSTGELFF.

The genes are TRBV6-6 and TRBJ1-6, with a possible D match to TRBD1 (5 bases). V dropped 6 bases and J dropped 10 bases, with 16 bases sitting between them. Germline V gene lookup returns CDR1 MNHNY and CDR2 SVGAGI (reference sequence). This CDR3 is 14 amino acids long. The CDR3 sequence: CASSPRQTGSPLHF. In DNA, the CDR3 is TGTGCCAGCAGCCCTAGACAGACGGGATCACCCCTCCACTTT.